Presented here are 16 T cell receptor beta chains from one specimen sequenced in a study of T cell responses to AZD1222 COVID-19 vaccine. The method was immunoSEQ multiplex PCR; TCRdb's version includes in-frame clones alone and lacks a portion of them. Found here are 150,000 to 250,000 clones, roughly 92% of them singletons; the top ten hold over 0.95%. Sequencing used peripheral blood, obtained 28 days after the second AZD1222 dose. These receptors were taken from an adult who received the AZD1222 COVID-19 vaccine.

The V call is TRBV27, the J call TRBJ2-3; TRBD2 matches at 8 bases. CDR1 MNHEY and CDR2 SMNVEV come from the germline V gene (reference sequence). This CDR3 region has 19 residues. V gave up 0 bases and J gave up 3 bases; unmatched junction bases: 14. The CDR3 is CASSLSIEVRAGGTDTQYF. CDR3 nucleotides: TGTGCCAGCAGTTTATCGATAGAGGTGAGGGCGGGGGGTACAGATACGCAGTATTTT.

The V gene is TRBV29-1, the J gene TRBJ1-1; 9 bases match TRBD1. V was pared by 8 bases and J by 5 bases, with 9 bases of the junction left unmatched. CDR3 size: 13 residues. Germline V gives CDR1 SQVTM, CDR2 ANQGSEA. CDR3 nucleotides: TGCAGCTACCGGGACAGGGTTGGTACTGAAGCTTTCTTT. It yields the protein CSYRDRVGTEAFF.

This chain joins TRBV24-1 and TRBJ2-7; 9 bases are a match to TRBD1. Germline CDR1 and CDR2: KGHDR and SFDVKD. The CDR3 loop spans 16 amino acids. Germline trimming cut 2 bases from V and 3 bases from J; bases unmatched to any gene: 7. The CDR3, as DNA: TGTGCCACCAGTGATTCTACCGGGACAGGGATCTACGAGCAGTACTTC. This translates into CATSDSTGTGIYEQYF.

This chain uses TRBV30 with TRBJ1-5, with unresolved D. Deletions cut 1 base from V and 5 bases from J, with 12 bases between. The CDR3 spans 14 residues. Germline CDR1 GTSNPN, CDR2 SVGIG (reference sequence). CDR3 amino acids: CAWSGQFSYQPQHF. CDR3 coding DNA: TGTGCCTGGAGTGGCCAGTTCTCGTATCAGCCCCAGCATTTT.

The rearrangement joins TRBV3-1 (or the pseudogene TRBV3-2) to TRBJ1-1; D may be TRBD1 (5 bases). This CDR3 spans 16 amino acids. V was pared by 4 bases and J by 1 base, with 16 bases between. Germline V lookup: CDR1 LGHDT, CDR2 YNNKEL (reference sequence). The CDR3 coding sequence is TGTGCCAGCAGCCTCCCCCGGCAGGGTAAGAACACTGAAGCTTTCTTT. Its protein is CASSLPRQGKNTEAFF.

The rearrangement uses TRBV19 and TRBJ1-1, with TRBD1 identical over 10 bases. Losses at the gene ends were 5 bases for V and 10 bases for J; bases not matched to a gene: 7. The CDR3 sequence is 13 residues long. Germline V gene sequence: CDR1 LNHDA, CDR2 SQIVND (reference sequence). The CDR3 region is CASSASTGGGAFF. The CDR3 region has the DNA TGTGCCAGTAGTGCTTCGACAGGGGGCGGAGCTTTCTTT.

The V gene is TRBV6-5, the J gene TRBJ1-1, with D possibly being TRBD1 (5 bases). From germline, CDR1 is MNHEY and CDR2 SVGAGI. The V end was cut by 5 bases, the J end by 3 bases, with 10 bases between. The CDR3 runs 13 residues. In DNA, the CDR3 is TGTGCCAGCAGTCGCGACAGTTACACTGAAGCTTTCTTT. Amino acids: CASSRDSYTEAFF.

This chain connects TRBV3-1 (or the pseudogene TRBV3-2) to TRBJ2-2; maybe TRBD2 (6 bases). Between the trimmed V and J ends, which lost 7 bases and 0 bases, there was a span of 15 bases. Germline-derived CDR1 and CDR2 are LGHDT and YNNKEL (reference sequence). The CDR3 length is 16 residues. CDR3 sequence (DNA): TGTGCCAGCACCGACTCGGGGAGGTCGAACACCGGGGAGCTGTTTTTT. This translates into CASTDSGRSNTGELFF.

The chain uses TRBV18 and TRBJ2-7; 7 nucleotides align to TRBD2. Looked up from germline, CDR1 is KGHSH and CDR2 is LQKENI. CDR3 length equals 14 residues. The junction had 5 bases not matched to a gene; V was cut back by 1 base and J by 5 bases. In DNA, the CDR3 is TGTGCCAGCTCACCACAGGGAGGGGCGGACGAGCAGTACTTC. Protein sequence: CASSPQGGADEQYF.

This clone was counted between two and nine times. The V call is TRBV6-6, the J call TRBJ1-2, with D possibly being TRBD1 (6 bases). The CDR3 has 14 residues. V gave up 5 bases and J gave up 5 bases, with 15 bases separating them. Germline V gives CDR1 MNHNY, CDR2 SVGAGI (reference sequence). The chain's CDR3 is CASSGLQGLYGYTF. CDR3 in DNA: TGTGCCAGCAGTGGCCTCCAGGGGTTGTATGGCTACACCTTC.

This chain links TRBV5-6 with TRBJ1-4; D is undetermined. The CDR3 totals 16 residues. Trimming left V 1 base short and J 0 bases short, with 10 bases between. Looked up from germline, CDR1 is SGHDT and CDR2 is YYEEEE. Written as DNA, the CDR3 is TGTGCCAGCAGCTTGACCCAGGCCTCAACTAATGAAAAACTGTTTTTT. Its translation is CASSLTQASTNEKLFF.

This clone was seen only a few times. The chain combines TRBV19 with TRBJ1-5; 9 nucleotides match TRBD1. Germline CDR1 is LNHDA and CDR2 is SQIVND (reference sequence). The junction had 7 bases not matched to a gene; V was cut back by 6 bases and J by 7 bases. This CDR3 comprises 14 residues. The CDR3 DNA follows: TGTGCCAGTAGGCCTGACAGGGGGAGGCAGCCCCAGCATTTT. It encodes CASRPDRGRQPQHF.

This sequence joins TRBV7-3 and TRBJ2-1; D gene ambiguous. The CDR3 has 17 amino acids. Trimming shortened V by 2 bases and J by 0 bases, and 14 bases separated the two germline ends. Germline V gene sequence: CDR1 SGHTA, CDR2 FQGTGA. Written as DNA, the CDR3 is TGTGCCAGCAGCTTATCGGGCGGATCAAGCTCCTACAATGAGCAGTTCTTC. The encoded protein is CASSLSGGSSSYNEQFF.

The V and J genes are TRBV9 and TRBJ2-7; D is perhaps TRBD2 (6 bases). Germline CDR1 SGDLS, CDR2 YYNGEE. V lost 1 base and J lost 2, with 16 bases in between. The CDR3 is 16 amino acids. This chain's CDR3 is CASSVSGGTTPYEQYF. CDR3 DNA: TGTGCCAGCAGCGTATCCGGGGGAACAACCCCCTACGAGCAGTACTTC.

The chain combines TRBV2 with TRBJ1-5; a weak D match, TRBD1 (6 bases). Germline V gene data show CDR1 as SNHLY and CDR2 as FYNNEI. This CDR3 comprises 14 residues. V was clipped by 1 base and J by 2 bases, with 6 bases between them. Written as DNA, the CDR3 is TGTGCCAGCAGTGAAGACAGGGGCAATCAGCCCCAGCATTTT. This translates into CASSEDRGNQPQHF.

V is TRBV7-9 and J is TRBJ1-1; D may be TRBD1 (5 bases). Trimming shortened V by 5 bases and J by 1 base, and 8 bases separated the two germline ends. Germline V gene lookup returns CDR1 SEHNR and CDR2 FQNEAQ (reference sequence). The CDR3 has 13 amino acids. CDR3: CASSGGPNTEAFF. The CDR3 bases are TGTGCCAGCAGCGGGGGACCGAACACTGAAGCTTTCTTT.